In its sample, the clone carrying this T cell receptor (beta chain) was seen a few times. Its antigen is not known. Libraries of TCR beta came from quantitative 5'-RACE with molecular barcodes. TCRdb fed the 5' RACE reads into MiXCR, producing one record per CDR3 protein. The data contain roughly 180,000 distinct CDR3 sequences, 13% of them singletons. V gave up 0 bases and J gave up 6 bases; unmatched junction bases: 9. The CDR3 runs to 16 residues. Germline V lookup: CDR1 SGHRS, CDR2 YFSETQ. This specimen belongs to a study of CD8 T cells in ankylosing spondylitis. Notes on the study in general: Characteristic, it appeared, of ankylosing spondylitis blood was a TCR beta motif of eight or nine highly homologous variants. In the blood and synovial fluid of reactive arthritis, some motif variants had been previously reported. Reportedly, significant enrichment of disease-linked clones occurred in matched ankylosing spondylitis synovial fluid.

Sequencing input: blood, either unsorted or a sorted T cell fraction (not recorded which). This TCR derives from a female donor with ankylosing spondylitis or in good health (not recorded which). The chain couples TRBV5-1 to TRBJ2-1, with 7 bases lining up with TRBD2. CDR3 nucleotide sequence: TGCGCCAGCAGCTTGGGGGTTTCGGCGGGAGCCAATGAGCAGTTCTTC. The encoded protein is CASSLGVSAGANEQFF.